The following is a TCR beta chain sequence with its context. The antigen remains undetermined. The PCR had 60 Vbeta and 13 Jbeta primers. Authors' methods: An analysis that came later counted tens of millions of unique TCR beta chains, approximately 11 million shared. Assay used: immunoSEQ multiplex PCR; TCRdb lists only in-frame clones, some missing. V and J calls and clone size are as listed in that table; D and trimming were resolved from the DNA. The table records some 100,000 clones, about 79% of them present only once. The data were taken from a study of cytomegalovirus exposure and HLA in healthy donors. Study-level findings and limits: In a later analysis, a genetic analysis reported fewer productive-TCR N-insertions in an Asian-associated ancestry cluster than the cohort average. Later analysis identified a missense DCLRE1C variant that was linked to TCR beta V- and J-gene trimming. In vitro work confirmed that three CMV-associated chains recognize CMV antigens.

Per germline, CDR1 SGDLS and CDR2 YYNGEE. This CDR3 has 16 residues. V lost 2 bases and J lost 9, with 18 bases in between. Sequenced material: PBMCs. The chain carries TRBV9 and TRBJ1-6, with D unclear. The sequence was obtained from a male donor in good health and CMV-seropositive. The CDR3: CASSVQVSQLGSPLHF. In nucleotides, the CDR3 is TGTGCCAGCAGCGTCCAGGTATCTCAGCTGGGTTCACCCCTCCACTTT.